This TCR beta chain was retrieved from a study of technical replicates of blood from a few donors. Method: immunoSEQ multiplex PCR; TCRdb's copy keeps in-frame clones and lacks some. Here the sample spans 70,000 to 95,000 clones, roughly 94% being singletons. Deletions cut 4 bases from V and 1 base from J, with 15 bases between. Germline V gives CDR1 MGHRA, CDR2 YSYEKL. The length of the CDR3 is 16 residues. This TCR was sampled from a human donor in good health. The specimen was T cells isolated from PBMCs. The chain employs TRBV4-1 and TRBJ2-3; D gene ambiguous. CDR3 DNA sequence: TGCGCCAGCAGCCGTCGACTTCCAGCAGGCACAGATACGCAGTATTTT. It specifies CASSRRLPAGTDTQYF.